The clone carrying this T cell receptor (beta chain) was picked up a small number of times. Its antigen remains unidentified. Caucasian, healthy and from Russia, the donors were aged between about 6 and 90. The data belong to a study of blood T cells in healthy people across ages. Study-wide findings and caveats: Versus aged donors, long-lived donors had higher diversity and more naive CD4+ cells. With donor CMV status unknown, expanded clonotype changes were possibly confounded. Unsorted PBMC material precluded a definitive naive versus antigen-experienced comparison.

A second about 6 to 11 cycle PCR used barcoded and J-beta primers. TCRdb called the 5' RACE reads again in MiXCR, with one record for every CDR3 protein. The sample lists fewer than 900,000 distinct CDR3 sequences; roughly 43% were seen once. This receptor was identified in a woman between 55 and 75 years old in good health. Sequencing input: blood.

The CDR3 reads CASSLRRAWVTDTQYF. CDR3 DNA sequence: TGTGCCAGCAGCTTACGTAGGGCGTGGGTCACAGATACGCAGTATTTT. This chain connects TRBV11-2 to TRBJ2-3; the D is unclear. This CDR3 has 16 residues. V was clipped by 2 bases and J by 2 bases, with 14 bases between them. The V gene's germline CDR1 is SGHAT and CDR2 FQNNGV.